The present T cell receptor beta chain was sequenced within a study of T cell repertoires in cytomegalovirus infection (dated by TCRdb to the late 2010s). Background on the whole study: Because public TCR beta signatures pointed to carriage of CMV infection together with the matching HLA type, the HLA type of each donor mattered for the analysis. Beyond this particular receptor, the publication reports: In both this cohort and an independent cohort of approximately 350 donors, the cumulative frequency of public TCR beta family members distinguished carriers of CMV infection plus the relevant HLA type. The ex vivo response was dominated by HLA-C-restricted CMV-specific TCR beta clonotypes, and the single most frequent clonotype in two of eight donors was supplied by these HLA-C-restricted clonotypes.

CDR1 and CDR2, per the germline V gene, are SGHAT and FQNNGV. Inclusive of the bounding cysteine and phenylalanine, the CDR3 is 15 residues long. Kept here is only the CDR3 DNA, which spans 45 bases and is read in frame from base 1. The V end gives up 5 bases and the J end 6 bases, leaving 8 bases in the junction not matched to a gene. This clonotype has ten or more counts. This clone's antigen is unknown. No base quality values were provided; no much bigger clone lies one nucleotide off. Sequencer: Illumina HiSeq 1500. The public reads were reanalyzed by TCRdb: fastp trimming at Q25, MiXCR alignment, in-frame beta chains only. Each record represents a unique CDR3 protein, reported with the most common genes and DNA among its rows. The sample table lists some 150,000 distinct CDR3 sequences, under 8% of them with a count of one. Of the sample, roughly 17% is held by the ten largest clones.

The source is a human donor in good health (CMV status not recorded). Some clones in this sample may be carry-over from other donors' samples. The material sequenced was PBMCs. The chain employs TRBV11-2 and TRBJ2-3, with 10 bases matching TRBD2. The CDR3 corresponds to CASSPAGGLYDTQYF. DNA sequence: TGTGCCAGCAGCCCAGCGGGGGGGCTATACGATACGCAGTATTTT.